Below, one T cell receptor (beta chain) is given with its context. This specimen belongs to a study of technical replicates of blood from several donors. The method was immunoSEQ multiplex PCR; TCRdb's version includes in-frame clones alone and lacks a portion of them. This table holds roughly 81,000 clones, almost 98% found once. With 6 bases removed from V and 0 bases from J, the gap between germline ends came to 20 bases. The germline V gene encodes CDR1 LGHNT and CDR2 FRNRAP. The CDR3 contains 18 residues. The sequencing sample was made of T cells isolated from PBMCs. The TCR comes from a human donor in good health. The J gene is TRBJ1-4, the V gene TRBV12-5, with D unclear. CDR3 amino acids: CASGGNQKTKTTNEKLFF. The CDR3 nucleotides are TGTGCTAGTGGCGGAAACCAGAAAACTAAAACAACTAATGAAAAACTGTTTTTT. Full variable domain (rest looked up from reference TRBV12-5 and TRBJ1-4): DARVTQTPRHKVTEMGQEVTMRCQPILGHNTVFWYRQTMMQGLELLAYFRNRAPLDDSGMPKDRFSAEMPDATLATLKIQPSEPRDSAVYFCASGGNQKTKTTNEKLFFGSGTQLSVL.